The 7 T cell receptor beta chains reported below all come from one sample, sequenced in a study of beta chain features in type 1 diabetes. Study-level findings and limits: Across all four CD4+ subsets, people with type 1 diabetes showed modestly shorter TCRB CDR3s.

Expressed TCRB transcripts were sequenced after all isolated RNA was converted to cDNA. Generated by immunoSEQ multiplex PCR, the TCRdb table keeps only in-frame clones and is missing some. Of over 650,000 clones in the sample, over 11% are singletons; the top ten hold 0.03% to 0.04%. Antigens of these TCRs are unknown. Sequenced input: naive CD4+ T cells from blood. The receptor set was obtained from a man between 18 and 35 years old with type 1 diabetes.

This clone was found a few times. The V gene is TRBV5-6, the J gene TRBJ1-1; no reliable D call. Deletions cut 4 bases from V and 4 bases from J, with 14 bases between. Germline V CDR1 and CDR2: SGHDT, YYEEEE. This CDR3 region has 14 residues. CDR3 loop: CASSTPGLGTEAFF. The CDR3 DNA reads as TGTGCCAGCAGCACCCCGGGTTTGGGCACTGAAGCTTTCTTT.

This clone was seen only a few times. The chain carries TRBV7-9 and TRBJ1-1; the match to TRBD1 covers 8 bases. The length of the CDR3 is 14 residues. Germline lookup yields CDR1 SEHNR and CDR2 FQNEAQ (reference sequence). V trimming: 5 bases; J trimming: 3 bases; junction bases outside the gene matches: 5. The CDR3 loop is CASSPQGVDTEAFF. For the CDR3, the DNA is TGTGCCAGCAGCCCACAGGGGGTGGACACTGAAGCTTTCTTT.

The CDR3 reads CASTPGRETQYF. CDR3 nucleotide sequence: TGTGCCAGCACACCGGGGAGAGAGACCCAGTACTTC. The chain couples TRBV7-2 to TRBJ2-5; a possible D gene is TRBD2 (5 bases). Trimming removed 7 bases at V and 4 bases at J, with 10 bases between. Germline assignment: CDR1 SGHTA and CDR2 FQGNSA. The CDR3 runs 12 residues. The whole variable domain, remainder taken from reference TRBV7-2 and TRBJ2-5, is GAGVSQSPSNKVTEKGKDVELRCDPISGHTALYWYRQSLGQGLEFLIYFQGNSAPDKSGLPSDRFSAERTGGSVSTLTIQRTQQEDSAVYLCASTPGRETQYFGPGTRLLVL.

Only a few counts were recorded for this clone. This sequence joins TRBV5-4 and TRBJ2-1; D possibly corresponds to TRBD2 (6 bases). Germline V gives CDR1 SGHNT, CDR2 YYREEE (reference sequence). With 2 bases removed from V and 4 bases from J, the gap between germline ends came to 13 bases. This CDR3 is built from 15 residues. CDR3 amino acids: CASSFLAGNYNEQFF. For the CDR3, the DNA is TGTGCCAGCAGCTTTCTGGCGGGAAATTACAATGAGCAGTTCTTC.

The chain recombines TRBV28 with TRBJ2-7, with D possibly matching TRBD1 (6 bases). CDR3 length equals 12 residues. The V end was cut by 1 base, the J end by 12 bases, with 13 bases between. Germline V lookup: CDR1 MDHEN, CDR2 SYDVKM. The CDR3 loop is CASSLYRTALYF. The CDR3 coding sequence is TGTGCCAGCAGTTTATACCGGACAGCCCTGTACTTC.

This clone occurred a few times. The chain has TRBV10-3 and TRBJ2-7; possibly TRBD1 for D (7 bases). Per the germline V gene, CDR1 is ENHRY and CDR2 is SYGVKD. The germline V and J ends were trimmed by 4 bases and 2 bases, with 24 bases remaining between them. The CDR3 loop spans 18 amino acids. CDR3 sequence (DNA): TGTGCCATCAGTGGATCACCCCTCGGACAGGAGGGGCCCTACGAGCAGTACTTC. This encodes CAISGSPLGQEGPYEQYF.

The CDR3 loop is CASSLSRVAGGRNEQFF. The CDR3 DNA sequence: TGTGCCAGCAGTTTATCGAGGGTAGCGGGAGGTCGAAATGAGCAGTTCTTC. The chain recombines TRBV27 with TRBJ2-1, with 10 nucleotides matching TRBD2. The length of the CDR3 is 17 residues. V shed 0 bases and J 7 bases; nucleotides not matched to a gene: 9. Germline-derived CDR1 and CDR2 are MNHEY and SMNVEV (reference sequence).